The 20 T cell receptor beta chains in this list originate from one sample, sequenced in a study of naive and memory T cell subsets. Both TRBC1 and TRBC2 were covered by a beta constant-region primer of two equimolar oligonucleotides. TCRdb reanalysed the UMI-ligation and nested PCR reads using MiXCR and keeps one entry per CDR3 protein. The sample lists around 90,000 distinct CDR3 sequences; over 7% were seen once. The specimen was central memory CD4+ T cells from blood. These receptors all stem from a human donor in good health.

This chain uses TRBV4-3 with TRBJ2-3; no firm D call. The CDR3 extends over 15 amino acids. V was clipped by 4 bases and J by 5 bases, with 16 bases between them. Germline CDR1 and CDR2: LGHNA and YSLEER. The CDR3 spells CASSPSPKVRDTQYF. Written as DNA, the CDR3 is TGCGCCAGCAGCCCAAGTCCGAAAGTCCGAGATACGCAGTATTTT.

This clonotype was recorded many times. The rearrangement uses TRBV4-2 and TRBJ2-5, with D tentatively TRBD2 (6 bases). Germline V gene lookup returns CDR1 LGHNA and CDR2 YNFKEQ. V lost 0 bases, J lost 1 base, and 15 bases lay in between. The CDR3 runs 17 residues. CDR3: CASSQDLANRFQETQYF. The CDR3, as DNA: TGTGCCAGCAGCCAAGATCTAGCGAACCGATTCCAAGAGACCCAGTACTTC.

The genes are TRBV29-1 and TRBJ2-5; weak D call: TRBD2 (5 bases). The CDR3 sequence is 13 residues long. The V end was cut by 5 bases, the J end by 2 bases, with 12 bases between. The germline V gene has CDR1 SQVTM and CDR2 ANQGSEA. Written as DNA, the CDR3 is TGCAGCGTTTCCGGGATCGGGCAAGAGACCCAGTACTTC. Protein sequence: CSVSGIGQETQYF.

This rearrangement joins TRBV7-8 to TRBJ1-4; possible D gene TRBD1, 5 bases. CDR1 is SGHVS and CDR2 is FQNEAQ in the germline V gene. This CDR3 spans 13 amino acids. Trimming left V 7 bases short and J 6 bases short, with 12 bases between. CDR3 residues: CASTVREDEKLFF. CDR3 bases: TGTGCCAGCACGGTCAGGGAGGATGAAAAACTGTTTTTT.

This clonotype came up a few times. The V and J genes are TRBV7-2 and TRBJ1-5, with D maybe TRBD1 (5 bases). Looked up from germline, CDR1 is SGHTA and CDR2 is FQGNSA. There are 16 residues in the CDR3. V lost 8 bases to trimming and J lost 0 bases, with 17 bases between them. CDR3 bases: TGTGCCAGCGCACATTCCGGGACGGTTAGCAATCAGCCCCAGCATTTT. This translates into CASAHSGTVSNQPQHF.

This chain links TRBV20-1 with TRBJ2-7; D might be TRBD1 (5 bases). The CDR3 extends over 14 amino acids. Between the trimmed V and J ends, which lost 3 bases and 2 bases, there was a span of 14 bases. Germline CDR1 reads DFQATT; CDR2 reads SNEGSKA (reference sequence). The CDR3 loop is CSARLDEDTYEQYF. CDR3 coding DNA: TGCAGTGCTAGGTTGGACGAGGACACCTACGAGCAGTACTTC.

This clonotype has a count of ten or more. V gene TRBV4-2 combines with J gene TRBJ1-5; unclear D gene. Per germline, CDR1 LGHNA and CDR2 YNFKEQ. Trimming cost V 0 bases and J 7 bases, with 10 bases left between them. The CDR3 is 14 residues long. CDR3 amino acids: CASSQDGGNQPQHF. As DNA, the CDR3 is TGTGCCAGCAGCCAAGATGGAGGAAACCAGCCCCAGCATTTT.

The chain joins TRBV2 to TRBJ2-7, with D maybe TRBD1 (7 bases). CDR1 is SNHLY and CDR2 is FYNNEI in the germline V gene. CDR3 length: 14 residues. V lost 2 bases, J lost 4 bases, and 12 bases lay in between. CDR3 DNA sequence: TGTGCCAGCAGTGAATCGGCAGGGGGGTACGAGCAGTACTTC. Encoded protein: CASSESAGGYEQYF.

This clonotype was found many times. The chain combines TRBV18 with TRBJ2-3; 9 nucleotides align to TRBD2. This CDR3 comprises 17 residues. Germline CDR1 and CDR2: KGHSH and LQKENI. J gave up 4 bases and V 3 bases, and 11 bases lay outside the gene matches. CDR3 coding DNA: TGTGCCAGCTCACCTAGGGTTAGCGGGAGTTCGGCAGATACGCAGTATTTT. Translated: CASSPRVSGSSADTQYF.

There are many counts of this clonotype. The chain couples TRBV12-3 or TRBV12-4 to TRBJ1-1; a possible D gene is TRBD1 (6 bases). CDR3 length equals 14 residues. V lost 3 bases and J lost 6, with 14 bases in between. The CDR3 region is CASSFRGAGSEAFF. The CDR3 DNA reads as TGTGCCAGCAGTTTCCGGGGGGCAGGGTCTGAAGCTTTCTTT.

This clonotype has a count of ten or more. V usage is TRBV6-6 and J usage is TRBJ1-5; possibly TRBD1 for D (6 bases). With 7 bases removed from V and 0 bases from J, the gap between germline ends came to 16 bases. Germline CDR1 is MNHNY and CDR2 is SVGAGI (reference sequence). CDR3 size: 16 residues. DNA of the CDR3: TGTGCCAGCACTGGCAGGGGAGAATATAGCAATCAGCCCCAGCATTTT. This sequence encodes CASTGRGEYSNQPQHF.

This clonotype occurred many times. This chain's CDR3 is CASSHLRTGKQETQYF. CDR3 in DNA: TGTGCCAGCAGCCACCTGCGGACAGGTAAACAAGAGACCCAGTACTTC. The genes are TRBV3-1 and TRBJ2-5, with 7 bases that match TRBD1. In germline, CDR1 is LGHDT, CDR2 YNNKEL (reference sequence). This CDR3 spans 16 amino acids. V shed 3 bases and J 2 bases; nucleotides not matched to a gene: 9.

The chain recombines TRBV7-8 with TRBJ1-4; D not resolved. V dropped 1 base and J dropped 4 bases, with 16 bases sitting between them. There are 17 residues in the CDR3. Germline CDR1 is SGHVS and CDR2 is FQNEAQ. The CDR3 bases are TGTGCCAGCAGCTTAGAGCGGGCGGGCAGGCGTAATGAAAAACTGTTTTTT. This translates into CASSLERAGRRNEKLFF.

Remarks on this clonotype: Compared with germline, one end of the junction differs, possibly owing to a read error. The chain links TRBV7-7 to TRBJ2-5, with a tentative D call TRBD1 (5 bases). The CDR3 contains 15 residues. Germline V gene data show CDR1 as SSHAT and CDR2 as FNYEAQ (reference sequence). CDR3 amino acids: CASSPQGWVQETQYF. The CDR3 nucleotides are TGTGCTAGCAGCCCGCAGGGTTGGGTCCAGGAGACCCAGTACTTC.

Ten or more counts support this clonotype. The rearrangement joins TRBV12-3 or TRBV12-4 to TRBJ1-2; the match to TRBD1 covers 8 bases. The CDR3 extends over 17 amino acids. After removal of 3 bases from V and 7 bases from J, the junction contained 16 bases not matched to a gene. The CDR3 sequence is CASSFRGWGTGVIGYTF. The CDR3 DNA sequence: TGTGCCAGCAGTTTCCGAGGTTGGGGGACAGGAGTTATTGGCTACACCTTC.

This clonotype was seen many times. The V gene is TRBV20-1, the J gene TRBJ2-3, with 14 bases matching TRBD2. This CDR3 is 16 amino acids long. Germline V gene sequence: CDR1 DFQATT, CDR2 SNEGSKA (reference sequence). The J segment lost 4 bases and the V segment lost 4 bases, leaving 7 bases of the junction unmatched. CDR3 in amino acids: CSATNRLAGGPDTQYF. The CDR3 nucleotides are TGCAGTGCTACCAACCGACTAGCGGGGGGGCCAGATACGCAGTATTTT.

The chain joins TRBV2 to TRBJ1-5, with 7 bases matching TRBD1. The V and J ends lost 4 bases and 9 bases, in that order; junction bases with no gene match: 12. CDR3 length: 15 residues. Germline V gives CDR1 SNHLY, CDR2 FYNNEI. This chain's CDR3 is CASSATGMASGPQHF. The CDR3 region has the DNA TGTGCCAGCAGTGCGACAGGGATGGCTTCGGGGCCCCAGCATTTT.

Ten or more counts support this clonotype. The rearrangement links TRBV20-1 to TRBJ2-4; TRBD2 might be the D (5 bases). The CDR3 runs to 16 residues. V lost 5 bases and J 1 base, leaving 18 bases between the germline ends. The germline CDR1 and CDR2 sequences are DFQATT and SNEGSKA (reference sequence). The CDR3 DNA reads TGCAGTGCTTCTGACCCGAATAGGAGGGCCAAAAACATTCAGTACTTC. Its protein is CSASDPNRRAKNIQYF.

V usage is TRBV27 and J usage is TRBJ2-7; D gene unclear. The CDR3 spans 15 residues. V was cut by 2 bases and J by 7 bases, with 18 bases left in between. CDR1 and CDR2 (germline): MNHEY, SMNVEV (reference sequence). In DNA form, the CDR3 reads TGTGCCAGCAGTTTAAGCAGGTTGACCGCCTCGGAGCAGTACTTC. This encodes CASSLSRLTASEQYF.

This clonotype was seen many times. V is TRBV12-3 or TRBV12-4 and J is TRBJ2-1, with D perhaps matching TRBD1 (7 bases). V was shortened by 3 bases and J by 4 bases, with 13 bases between the two germline ends. This CDR3 spans 15 amino acids. The CDR3 is CASSFRQGGYNEQFF. The CDR3 DNA follows: TGTGCCAGCAGTTTTCGGCAGGGGGGATACAATGAGCAGTTCTTC.